The sequence of this T cell receptor beta chain was determined in a study of T cells in Graves' hyperthyroidism and ophthalmopathy. The overall study: Peripheral blood was taken when the disease was first diagnosed, before any treatment began.

TCR beta CDR3 regions were amplified from RNA transcripts. First-round RT-PCR of the TCR CDR3 relied on the HTBI primer set. MiXCR, run by TCRdb on the multiplex PCR reads, gives a single entry per CDR3 protein. The sample contains fewer than 600,000 distinct CDR3 sequences, about 14% of which appear only once. As for this clonotype: Its target is unknown.

The CDR3 has 13 amino acids. V was cut by 5 bases and J by 4 bases, with 8 bases left in between. Study-wide findings and caveats: Most thyroid clonotypes that were expanded above 0.001 also turned up in blood.

Lactation, pregnancy, other autoimmune disease or uncontrolled infection led to exclusion of patients. Sequenced: blood. The V and J genes are TRBV12-3 or TRBV12-4 and TRBJ1-4; no clear D gene. This receptor was obtained from a woman aged 40 to 49 with Graves' hyperthyroidism. The CDR3 sequence is CASSPNYNEKLFF. The CDR3 DNA is TGTGCCAGCAGTCCTAACTATAATGAAAAACTGTTTTTT.